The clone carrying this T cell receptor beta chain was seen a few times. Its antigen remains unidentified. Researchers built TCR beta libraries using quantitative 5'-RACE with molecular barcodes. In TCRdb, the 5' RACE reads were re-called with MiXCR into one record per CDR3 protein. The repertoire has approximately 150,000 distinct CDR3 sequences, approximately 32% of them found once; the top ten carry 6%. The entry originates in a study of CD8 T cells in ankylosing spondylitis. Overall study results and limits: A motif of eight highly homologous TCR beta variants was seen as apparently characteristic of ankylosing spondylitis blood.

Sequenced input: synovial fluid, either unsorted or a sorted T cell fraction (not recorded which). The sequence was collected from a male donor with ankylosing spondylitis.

The CDR3 spells CASSGMAGAGELFF. The CDR3 DNA reads as TGTGCCAGCAGCGGGATGGCTGGAGCCGGGGAGCTGTTTTTT. The genes are TRBV11-3 and TRBJ2-2; D uncertain. CDR1 is SGHNT, CDR2 YENEEA, per germline. Between the trimmed V and J ends, which lost 5 bases and 6 bases, there was a span of 13 bases. The length of the CDR3 is 14 residues. Using reference TRBV11-3 and TRBJ2-2 for the parts outside the CDR3, the full variable domain is EAGVVQSPRYKIIEKKQPVAFWCNPISGHNTLYWYLQNLGQGPELLIRYENEEAVDDSQLPKDRFSAERLKGVDSTLKIQPAELGDSAVYLCASSGMAGAGELFFGEGSRLTVL.